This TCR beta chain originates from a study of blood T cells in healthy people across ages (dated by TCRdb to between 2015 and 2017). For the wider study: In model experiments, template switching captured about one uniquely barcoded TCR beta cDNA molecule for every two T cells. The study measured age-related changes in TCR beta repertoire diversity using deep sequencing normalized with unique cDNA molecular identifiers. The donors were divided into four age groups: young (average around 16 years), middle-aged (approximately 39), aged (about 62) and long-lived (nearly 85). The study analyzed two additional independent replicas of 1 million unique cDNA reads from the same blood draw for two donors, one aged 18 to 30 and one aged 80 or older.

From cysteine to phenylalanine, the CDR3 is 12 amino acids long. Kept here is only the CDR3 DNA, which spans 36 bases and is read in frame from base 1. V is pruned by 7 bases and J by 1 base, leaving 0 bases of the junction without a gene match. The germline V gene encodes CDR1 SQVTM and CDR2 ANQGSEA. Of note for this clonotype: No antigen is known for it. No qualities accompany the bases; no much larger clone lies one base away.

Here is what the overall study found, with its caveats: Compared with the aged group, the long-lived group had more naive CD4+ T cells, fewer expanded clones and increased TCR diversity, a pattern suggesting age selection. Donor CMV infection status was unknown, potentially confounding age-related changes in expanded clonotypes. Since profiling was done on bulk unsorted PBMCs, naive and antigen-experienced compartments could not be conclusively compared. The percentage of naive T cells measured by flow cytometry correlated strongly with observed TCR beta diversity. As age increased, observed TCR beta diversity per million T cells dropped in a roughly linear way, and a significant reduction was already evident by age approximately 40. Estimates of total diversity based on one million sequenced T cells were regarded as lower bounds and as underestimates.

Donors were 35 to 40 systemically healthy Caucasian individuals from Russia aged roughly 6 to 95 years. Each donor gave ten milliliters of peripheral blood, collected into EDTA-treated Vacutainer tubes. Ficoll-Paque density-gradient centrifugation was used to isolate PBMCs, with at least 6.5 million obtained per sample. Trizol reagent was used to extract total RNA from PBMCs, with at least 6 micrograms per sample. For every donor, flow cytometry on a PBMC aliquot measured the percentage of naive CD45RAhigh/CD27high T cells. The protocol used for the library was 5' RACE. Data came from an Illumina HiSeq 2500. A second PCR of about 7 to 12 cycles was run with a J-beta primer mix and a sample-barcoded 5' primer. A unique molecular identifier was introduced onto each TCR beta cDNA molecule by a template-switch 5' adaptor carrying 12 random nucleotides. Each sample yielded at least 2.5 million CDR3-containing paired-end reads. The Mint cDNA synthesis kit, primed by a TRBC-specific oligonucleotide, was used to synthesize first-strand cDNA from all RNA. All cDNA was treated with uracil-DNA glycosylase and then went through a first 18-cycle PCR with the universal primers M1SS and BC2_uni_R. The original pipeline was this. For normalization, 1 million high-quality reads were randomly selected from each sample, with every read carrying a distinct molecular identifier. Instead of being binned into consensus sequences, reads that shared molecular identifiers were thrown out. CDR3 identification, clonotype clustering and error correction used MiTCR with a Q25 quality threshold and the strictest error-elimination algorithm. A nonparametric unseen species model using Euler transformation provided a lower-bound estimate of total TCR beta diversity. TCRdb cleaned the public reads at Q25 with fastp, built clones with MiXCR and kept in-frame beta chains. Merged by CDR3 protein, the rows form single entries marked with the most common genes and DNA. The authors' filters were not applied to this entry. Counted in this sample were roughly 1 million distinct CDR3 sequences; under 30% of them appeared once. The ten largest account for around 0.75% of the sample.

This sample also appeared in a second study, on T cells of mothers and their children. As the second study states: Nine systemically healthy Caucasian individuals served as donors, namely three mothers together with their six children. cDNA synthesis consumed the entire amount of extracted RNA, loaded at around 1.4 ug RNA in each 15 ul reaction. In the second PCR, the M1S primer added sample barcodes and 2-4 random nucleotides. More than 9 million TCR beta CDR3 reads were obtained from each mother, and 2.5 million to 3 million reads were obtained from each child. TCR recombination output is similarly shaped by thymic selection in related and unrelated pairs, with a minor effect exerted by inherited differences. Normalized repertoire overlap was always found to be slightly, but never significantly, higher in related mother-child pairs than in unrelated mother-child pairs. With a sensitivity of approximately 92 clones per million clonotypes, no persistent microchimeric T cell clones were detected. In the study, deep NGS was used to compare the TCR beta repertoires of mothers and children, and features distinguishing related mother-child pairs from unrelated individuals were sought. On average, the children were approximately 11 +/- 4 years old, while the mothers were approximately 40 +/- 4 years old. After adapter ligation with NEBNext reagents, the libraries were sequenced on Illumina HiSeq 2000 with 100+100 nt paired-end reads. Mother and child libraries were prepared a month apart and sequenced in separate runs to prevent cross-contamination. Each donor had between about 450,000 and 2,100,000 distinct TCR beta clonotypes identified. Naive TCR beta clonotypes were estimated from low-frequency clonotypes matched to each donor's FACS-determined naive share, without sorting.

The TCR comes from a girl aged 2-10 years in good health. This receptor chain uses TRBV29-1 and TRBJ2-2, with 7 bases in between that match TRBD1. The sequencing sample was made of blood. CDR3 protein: CSGTGNTGELFF. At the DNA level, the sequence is TGCAGCGGGACAGGGAACACCGGGGAGCTGTTTTTT.